Below, one T cell receptor (beta chain) is given with its context. Every subset had its genomic DNA shared out evenly among several immunoSEQ plates. TCRdb keeps only in-frame clones here, not all; method: immunoSEQ multiplex PCR. The data show approximately 92,000 clones, roughly three quarters seen once. These data belong to a study of shared clonotypes between healthy human individuals. The receptor's source is a man aged 25 to 40 in good health. The sequenced sample was memory CD8+ T cells sorted from blood. Subset described: CD45RO+ cells pooled with CCR7-negative TemRA cells.

The DNA for the CDR3 is TGTGCCAGCAGCTTAGGGGCGGGGGAAAAACTGTTTTTT. Its translation is CASSLGAGEKLFF. The V and J genes are TRBV7-8 and TRBJ1-4, with D uncertain. This CDR3 is built from 13 residues. Trimming stripped 1 base from V and 8 bases from J, with 8 bases between. The germline V gene encodes CDR1 SGHVS and CDR2 FQNEAQ.